Below are 26 T cell receptor beta chains sequenced from a single sample in a study of cytomegalovirus exposure and HLA in healthy donors. The PCR ran on 60 Vbeta and 13 Jbeta primers. Clones were read by immunoSEQ multiplex PCR, and TCRdb kept only the in-frame ones, dropping some. The table has some 240,000 clones, around four fifths seen once. Sequencing used PBMCs. The source is a male donor in good health and CMV-seronegative.

The V and J genes are TRBV5-1 and TRBJ2-6; TRBD1 matches at 9 bases. Germline CDR1 is SGHRS and CDR2 is YFSETQ. There are 18 residues in the CDR3. V lost 2 bases and J lost 0; bases outside the gene matches: 6. Here the CDR3 DNA reads TGCGCCAGCAGCTTCACAGGGGGCATTTACTCTGGGGCCAACGTCCTGACTTTC. It yields the protein CASSFTGGIYSGANVLTF.

Here the CDR3 reads CASRSEREADTQYF. CDR3 coding DNA: TGTGCCAGTAGATCTGAGCGGGAAGCGGATACGCAGTATTTT. J is TRBJ2-3 and V is TRBV19; 7 bases fit TRBD2. The CDR3 totals 14 residues. Germline V CDR1 and CDR2: LNHDA, SQIVND (reference sequence). V trimming: 6 bases; J trimming: 6 bases; junction bases outside the gene matches: 9.

This clone occurred a few times. The chain combines TRBV30 with TRBJ2-7, with 7 bases matching TRBD2. This CDR3 comprises 12 residues. With 4 bases clipped from V and 5 bases from J, the junction kept 5 bases outside the gene matches. The germline V gene encodes CDR1 GTSNPN and CDR2 SVGIG (reference sequence). The CDR3 DNA follows: TGTGCCTGGACGGGGGGAGGCCACGAGCAGTACTTC. Translating it yields CAWTGGGHEQYF.

This clone was seen a few times. Other nucleotide sequences in the sample specify the same CDR3. The CDR3: CASSIGTGGMNTEAFF. The CDR3 DNA reads as TGTGCCAGTAGTATAGGGACAGGGGGCATGAACACTGAAGCTTTCTTT. The gene calls are TRBV19 and TRBJ1-1, with 11 nucleotides matching TRBD1. Germline trimming cut 1 base from V and 0 bases from J; bases unmatched to any gene: 1. CDR1 and CDR2 (germline): LNHDA, SQIVND (reference sequence). This CDR3 region has 16 residues.

This clone was picked up a small number of times. The chain employs TRBV6-5 and TRBJ2-1; D remains ambiguous. V was pared by 4 bases and J by 7 bases, with 11 bases between. The CDR3 runs to 13 residues. Germline CDR1 is MNHEY and CDR2 is SVGAGI. CDR3 residues: CASSFADRNEQFF. CDR3 coding DNA: TGTGCCAGCAGTTTCGCGGATCGTAATGAGCAGTTCTTC.

The rearrangement uses TRBV6-5 and TRBJ1-6; no reliable D call. Trimming stripped 4 bases from V and 8 bases from J, with 12 bases between. Germline CDR1 and CDR2: MNHEY and SVGAGI. This CDR3 contains 14 residues. CDR3 residues: CASSSSLLDSPLHF. The CDR3 coding sequence is TGTGCCAGCAGTTCGTCCCTGCTAGATTCACCCCTCCACTTT.

The rearrangement joins TRBV6-4 to TRBJ2-2; D is unclear. With 7 bases removed from V and 5 bases from J, the gap between germline ends came to 17 bases. The CDR3 totals 15 residues. Germline V gene lookup returns CDR1 MRHNA and CDR2 SNTAGT. Here the CDR3 reads CASTPDTARTGELFF. CDR3 coding DNA: TGTGCCAGCACCCCAGACACTGCGAGAACCGGGGAGCTGTTTTTT.

The chain recombines TRBV6-5 with TRBJ2-1; D is possibly TRBD2 (5 bases). Trimming cost V 2 bases and J 3 bases, with 8 bases left between them. CDR3 length equals 14 residues. CDR1 MNHEY and CDR2 SVGAGI come from the germline V gene. The CDR3 sequence is CASSYGEHYNEQFF. CDR3 sequence (DNA): TGTGCCAGCAGTTACGGGGAGCACTACAATGAGCAGTTCTTC.

The rearrangement uses TRBV19 and TRBJ2-2, with 8 nucleotides matching TRBD1. The CDR3 contains 16 residues. V was pared by 5 bases and J by 0 bases, with 5 bases of the junction left unmatched. Germline lookup yields CDR1 LNHDA and CDR2 SQIVND (reference sequence). CDR3 sequence: CASSARTGSNTGELFF. DNA of the CDR3: TGTGCCAGTAGTGCCCGGACAGGGTCGAACACCGGGGAGCTGTTTTTT.

The CDR3: CASSPRTGGNQPQHF. In DNA form, the CDR3 reads TGTGCCAGCAGCCCCCGGACAGGGGGGAATCAGCCCCAGCATTTT. V is TRBV6-5 and J is TRBJ1-5; 10 nucleotides match TRBD1. Trimming cost V 6 bases and J 4 bases; bases outside gene matches: 6. CDR1 is MNHEY and CDR2 is SVGAGI in the germline V gene. The CDR3 totals 15 residues.

This chain uses TRBV6-1 with TRBJ2-1, with TRBD1 matching 9 bases. This CDR3 spans 15 amino acids. With V trimmed by 4 bases and J by 1 base, 2 bases remained unmatched. Germline V gene lookup returns CDR1 MNHNS and CDR2 SASEGT. The CDR3 reads CASSAGTGSYNEQFF. The DNA for the CDR3 is TGTGCCAGCAGTGCAGGGACAGGGTCCTACAATGAGCAGTTCTTC.

The CDR3 reads CASSPVLAALNTGELFF. The CDR3 DNA reads TGTGCCAGCAGCCCAGTGCTAGCGGCCTTGAACACCGGGGAGCTGTTTTTT. This chain links TRBV28 with TRBJ2-2; 7 nucleotides agree with TRBD2. V trimming: 6 bases; J trimming: 1 base; junction bases outside the gene matches: 11. Per the germline V gene, CDR1 is MDHEN and CDR2 is SYDVKM. The CDR3 contains 17 residues.

This rearrangement joins TRBV5-4 to TRBJ2-5, with TRBD2 identical over 7 bases. V dropped 0 bases and J dropped 4; count of bases not matched to a gene: 3. Germline assignment: CDR1 SGHNT and CDR2 YYREEE (reference sequence). This CDR3 contains 14 residues. The CDR3: CASSLAGGAETQYF. DNA of the CDR3: TGTGCCAGCAGCTTGGCGGGAGGTGCAGAGACCCAGTACTTC.

The chain is built from TRBV15 and TRBJ2-2; maybe TRBD2 (6 bases). The V and J ends lost 3 bases and 0 bases respectively, with 8 bases between them. This CDR3 has 15 residues. Germline assignment: CDR1 LNHNV and CDR2 YYDKDF (reference sequence). The CDR3 region has the DNA TGTGCCACCAGCAGGGACTATTCGAACACCGGGGAGCTGTTTTTT. It encodes CATSRDYSNTGELFF. The full variable domain, completed using reference TRBV15 and TRBJ2-2, is DAMVIQNPRYQVTQFGKPVTLSCSQTLNHNVMYWYQQKSSQAPKLLFHYYDKDFNNEADTPDNFQSRRPNTSFCFLDIRSPGLGDTAMYLCATSRDYSNTGELFFGEGSRLTVL.

The V call is TRBV11-2, the J call TRBJ2-7; D might be TRBD2 (6 bases). The CDR3 sequence is 16 residues long. Trimming took 5 bases from V and 2 from J, leaving 19 bases between them. The V gene's germline CDR1 is SGHAT and CDR2 FQNNGV. CDR3 nucleotides: TGTGCCAGCAGCCCCACCATCCCGGGACTGGCCTACGAGCAGTACTTC. It codes for CASSPTIPGLAYEQYF.

J is TRBJ2-7 and V is TRBV6-1; weak D call: TRBD2 (5 bases). V was trimmed by 5 bases and J by 2 bases, leaving 13 bases between them. The CDR3 length is 14 residues. Germline CDR1 is MNHNS and CDR2 is SASEGT. CDR3 nucleotides: TGTGCCAGCAGTACCGGTTTCGGGGCCTACGAGCAGTACTTC. This translates into CASSTGFGAYEQYF.

The rearrangement joins TRBV28 to TRBJ2-5; 11 bases match TRBD2. The assigned J gene may be wrong: the sequence end matches TRBJ2-7 better. This CDR3 has 14 residues. CDR1 is MDHEN and CDR2 is SYDVKM in the germline V gene. CDR3 coding DNA: TGTGCCAGCAGTTTATGGACTAGCGGGGACGAGCAGTACTTC. Amino acids: CASSLWTSGDEQYF.

This clone was found once. One end of the junction varies from germline; a read error may be responsible. This chain uses TRBV27 with TRBJ2-2, with a tentative D call TRBD1 (5 bases). Per germline, CDR1 MNHEY and CDR2 SMNVEV (reference sequence). CDR3 size: 14 residues. CDR3 in DNA: TGTGCCAGCAGTTTGACAGCGAACCCCGGGGAGCTGTTTTTT. Its translation: CASSLTANPGELFF.

The chain employs TRBV2 and TRBJ2-3; TRBD2 matches 8 bases. The ends lost 9 bases at V and 1 base at J; junction bases unmatched: 6. The germline gives CDR1 SNHLY, CDR2 FYNNEI. The length of the CDR3 is 14 residues. The DNA for the CDR3 is TGTGCCAGGTCAACTAGCGGAGGCACAGATACGCAGTATTTT. Protein product: CARSTSGGTDTQYF.

The V and J genes are TRBV27 and TRBJ1-6; D is unresolved. Trimming took off 11 bases at V and 9 bases at J, with 17 bases between the two ends. The CDR3 extends over 13 amino acids. Germline V lookup: CDR1 MNHEY, CDR2 SMNVEV (reference sequence). CDR3 loop: CAGSRGLGSPLHF. CDR3 nucleotide sequence: TGTGCCGGCTCTCGGGGTTTGGGTTCACCCCTCCACTTT.

A remark on this clone: At one of its ends the junction is not consistent with the germline gene, which may arise from a read error. This chain connects TRBV4-1 to TRBJ2-2, with 8 bases matching TRBD2. Germline values: CDR1 MGHRA, CDR2 YSYEKL. There are 19 residues in the CDR3. The DNA of the CDR3 is TGCGTCAGCAGCCAGCCGTTAGCCAGCGGGAGAGTAGACACCGGGGAGCTGTTTTTT. As protein: CVSSQPLASGRVDTGELFF.

The chain couples TRBV5-1 to TRBJ2-3, with D possibly being TRBD2 (5 bases). Germline CDR1 reads SGHRS; CDR2 reads YFSETQ. V was clipped by 6 bases and J by 4 bases, with 15 bases between them. The CDR3 consists of 14 residues. CDR3 loop: CASNIRSGSDTQYF. CDR3 sequence (DNA): TGCGCCAGCAATATACGTTCGGGGTCAGATACGCAGTATTTT.

The V call is TRBV6-6, the J call TRBJ2-3, with TRBD2 matching over 15 bases. This CDR3 has 15 residues. J lost 5 bases, V lost 5 bases, and 2 bases had no gene match. Germline V gene sequence: CDR1 MNHNY, CDR2 SVGAGI (reference sequence). The CDR3 spells CASSPGLAGGDTQYF. For the CDR3, the DNA is TGTGCCAGCAGTCCGGGACTAGCGGGAGGAGATACGCAGTATTTT.

V is TRBV10-1 and J is TRBJ2-3; D call uncertain. CDR1 is WNHNN and CDR2 is SYGVQD in the germline V gene (reference sequence). V was cut by 3 bases and J by 6 bases, with 7 bases left in between. The CDR3 is 12 amino acids. The CDR3 sequence is CASSDPGDTQYF. The DNA of the CDR3 is TGCGCCAGCAGTGATCCCGGGGATACGCAGTATTTT.

A word on this clone: The identical CDR3 is also encoded by other nucleotide sequences in the sample. The chain recombines TRBV27 with TRBJ2-7; D remains ambiguous. The V end was cut by 6 bases, the J end by 4 bases, with 13 bases between. Germline V gene lookup returns CDR1 MNHEY and CDR2 SMNVEV (reference sequence). The CDR3 length is 13 residues. CDR3 nucleotide sequence: TGTGCCAGCAGCCCCGGTGGTTCGTACGAGCAGTACTTC. Its protein is CASSPGGSYEQYF.

This clone has only one observation. The chain carries TRBV19 and TRBJ2-3; D possibly corresponds to TRBD2 (6 bases). V lost 5 bases and J lost 2, with 8 bases in between. Germline CDR1 and CDR2: LNHDA and SQIVND (reference sequence). The CDR3 contains 13 residues. CDR3 DNA sequence: TGTGCCAGTAGTCGGAGGGCCACAGATACGCAGTATTTT. It encodes CASSRRATDTQYF. The whole variable domain, remainder taken from reference TRBV19 and TRBJ2-3, is DGGITQSPKYLFRKEGQNVTLSCEQNLNHDAMYWYRQDPGQGLRLIYYSQIVNDFQKGDIAEGYSVSREKKESFPLTVTSAQKNPTAFYLCASSRRATDTQYFGPGTRLTVL.